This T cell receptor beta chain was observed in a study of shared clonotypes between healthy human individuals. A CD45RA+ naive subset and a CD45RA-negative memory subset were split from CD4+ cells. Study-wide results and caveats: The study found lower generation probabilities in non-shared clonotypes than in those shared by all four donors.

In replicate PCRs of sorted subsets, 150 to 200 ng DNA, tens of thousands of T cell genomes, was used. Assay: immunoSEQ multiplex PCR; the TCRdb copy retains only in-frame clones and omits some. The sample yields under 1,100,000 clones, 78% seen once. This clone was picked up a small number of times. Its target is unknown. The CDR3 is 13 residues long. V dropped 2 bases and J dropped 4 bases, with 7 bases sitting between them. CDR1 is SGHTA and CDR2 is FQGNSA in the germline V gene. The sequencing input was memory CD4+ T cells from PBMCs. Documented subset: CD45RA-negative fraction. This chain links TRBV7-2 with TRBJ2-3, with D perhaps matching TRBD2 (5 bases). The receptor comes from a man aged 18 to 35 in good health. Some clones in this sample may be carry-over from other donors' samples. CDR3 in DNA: TGTGCCAGCAGCTTAACTAGGGCAGATACGCAGTATTTT. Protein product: CASSLTRADTQYF.